This T cell receptor beta chain came from a study of blood T cell repertoires in COVID-19. In the study overall: Specimens from acute and convalescent COVID-19 originated in the United States, Italy and Spain.

Germline CDR1 reads MNHEY; CDR2 reads SVGAGI. The CDR3 sequence is 14 residues long. Deletions cut 0 bases from V and 4 bases from J, with 10 bases between. In the original processing: Amplification of reference gene primers was used by the study to estimate nucleated cell counts. Here immunoSEQ multiplex PCR was the method, and the copy in TCRdb shows in-frame clones only, minus some. The DNA gave D and trimming, while V, J and clone size come from that table. The sample holds just under 150,000 clones; around nine tenths are singletons and the top ten take about 1.5%. The specimen sequenced was peripheral blood. The TCR comes from a human donor in a cohort sampled during active COVID-19. The chain has TRBV6-5 and TRBJ2-7; the D is unclear. DNA of the CDR3: TGTGCCAGCAGTTACTCGAGTGAGGAGTACGAGCAGTACTTC. Its protein product is CASSYSSEEYEQYF.